This TCR beta chain was identified in a study of T cells in Graves' hyperthyroidism and ophthalmopathy. Notes on the study in general: In the blood, most expanded thyroid clonotypes above 0.001 appeared as well.

The source material, RNA transcripts, was used to amplify TCR beta CDR3 regions. TCR CDR3 regions were first amplified by RT-PCR with HTBI primers. TCRdb re-derived calls from the multiplex PCR reads in MiXCR, one entry per CDR3 protein. The sample contains about 520,000 distinct CDR3 sequences, roughly 25% of which appear only once. This clonotype showed up just a few times. Its specificity is unknown. It was less than 13 ml of fresh peripheral blood that supplied the PBMCs. Sequenced material: blood. This TCR was recovered from a woman between 25 and 40 years old with Graves' ophthalmopathy.

The CDR3: CASSLDGGPSETQYF. CDR3 sequence (DNA): TGTGCCAGCAGCTTAGACGGCGGCCCCTCAGAGACCCAGTACTTC. This rearrangement joins TRBV11-2 to TRBJ2-5; no firm D call. The CDR3 extends over 15 amino acids. Germline V gene lookup returns CDR1 SGHAT and CDR2 FQNNGV. Between the trimmed V and J ends, which lost 0 bases and 4 bases, there was a span of 12 bases.